The text below deals with one T cell receptor beta chain. Assay used: immunoSEQ multiplex PCR; TCRdb lists only in-frame clones, some missing. The sample has about 36,000 clones; roughly 91% are singletons. The record originates from a study of OX40 agonist ivuxolimab in advanced cancers. Study in general: Patients assigned to dose escalation were diagnosed with hepatocellular carcinoma, melanoma, renal cell or head and neck cancer. Mean age approximately 59 years, range about 23 to 80; around 80% male.

The sampling schedule covered blood at baseline, cycle 4 day 1, and cycle 7 day 1. Germline CDR1 is LNHDA and CDR2 is SQIVND (reference sequence). This CDR3 contains 14 residues. V gave up 4 bases and J gave up 5 bases; unmatched junction bases: 5. The source of this sequence is an adult with an advanced solid tumor such as melanoma, head and neck, liver or kidney cancer. V usage is TRBV19 and J usage is TRBJ2-7; TRBD1 matches at 10 bases. Material: CD4+ or CD8+ T cells sorted from blood, obtained in a trial of the OX40 agonist ivuxolimab. The CDR3 region is CASSTGQGLDEQYF. As DNA, the CDR3 is TGTGCCAGTAGTACGGGACAGGGGTTGGACGAGCAGTACTTC.